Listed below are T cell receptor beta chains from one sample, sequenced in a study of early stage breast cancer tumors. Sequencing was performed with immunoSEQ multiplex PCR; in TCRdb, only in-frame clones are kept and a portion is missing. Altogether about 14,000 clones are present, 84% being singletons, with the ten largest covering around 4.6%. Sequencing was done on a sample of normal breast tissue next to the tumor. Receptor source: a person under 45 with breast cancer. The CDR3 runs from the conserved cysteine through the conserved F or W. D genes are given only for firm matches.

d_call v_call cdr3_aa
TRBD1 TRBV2 CASSGWDRFYEQYF
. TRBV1 CTSSQDIGQGDTGELFF
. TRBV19 CASSPSPEEYF
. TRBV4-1 CASSWSGNSYNEQFF
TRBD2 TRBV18 CASSPSGLAQNYEQYF
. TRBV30 CAWAAADGYTF
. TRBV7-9 CASSFGGLGGANVLTF
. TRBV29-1 CSVGQGWNTDTQYF
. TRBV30 CAWSVLSGGQAPLHF
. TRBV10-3 CAIGQGGTGELFF
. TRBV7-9 CASSLLNQPQHF
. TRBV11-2 CASSLGVGAISYEQYF
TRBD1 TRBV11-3 CASSLGTTGMGTDTQYF
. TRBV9 CASSPTGSNTDTQYF
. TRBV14 CASSQAFRDAAGRYGYTF
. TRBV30 CAQTPGPRGTDTQYF
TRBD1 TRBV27 CASSPRDRGQGQYF
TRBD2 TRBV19 CASKGLAGGPNIQYF
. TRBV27 CASSLRETGNTIYF
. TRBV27 CASSLGAEEGPYSNQPQHF
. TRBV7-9 CASSFFGLNEAFF